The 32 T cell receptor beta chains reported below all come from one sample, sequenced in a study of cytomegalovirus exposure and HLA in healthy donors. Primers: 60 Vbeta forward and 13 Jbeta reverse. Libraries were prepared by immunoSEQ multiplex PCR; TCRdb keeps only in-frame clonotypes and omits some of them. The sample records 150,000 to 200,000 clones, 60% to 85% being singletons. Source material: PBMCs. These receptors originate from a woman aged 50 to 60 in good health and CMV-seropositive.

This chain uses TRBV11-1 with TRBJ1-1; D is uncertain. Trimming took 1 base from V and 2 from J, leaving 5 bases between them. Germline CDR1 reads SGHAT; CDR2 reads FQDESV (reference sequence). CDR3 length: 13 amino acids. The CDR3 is CASSLDRNTEAFF. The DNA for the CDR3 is TGTGCCAGCAGCTTAGACAGAAACACTGAAGCTTTCTTT.

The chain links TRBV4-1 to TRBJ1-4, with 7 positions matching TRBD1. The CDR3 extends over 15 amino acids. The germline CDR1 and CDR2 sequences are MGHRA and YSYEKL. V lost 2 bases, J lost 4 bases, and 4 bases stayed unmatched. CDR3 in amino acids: CASSQRDRLNEKLFF. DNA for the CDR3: TGCGCCAGCAGCCAACGGGACAGACTTAATGAAAAACTGTTTTTT.

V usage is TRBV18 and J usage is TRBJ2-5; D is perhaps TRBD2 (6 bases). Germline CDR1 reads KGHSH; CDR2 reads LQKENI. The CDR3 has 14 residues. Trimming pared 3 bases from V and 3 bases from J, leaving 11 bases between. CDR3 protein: CASSPGLRKETQYF. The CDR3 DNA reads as TGTGCCAGCTCACCGGGACTCCGCAAAGAGACCCAGTACTTC.

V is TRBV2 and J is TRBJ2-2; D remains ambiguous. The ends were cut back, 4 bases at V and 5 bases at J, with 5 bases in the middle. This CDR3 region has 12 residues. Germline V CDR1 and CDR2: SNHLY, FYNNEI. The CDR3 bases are TGTGCCAGCAGTGCGACAACCGGGGAGCTGTTTTTT. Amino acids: CASSATTGELFF.

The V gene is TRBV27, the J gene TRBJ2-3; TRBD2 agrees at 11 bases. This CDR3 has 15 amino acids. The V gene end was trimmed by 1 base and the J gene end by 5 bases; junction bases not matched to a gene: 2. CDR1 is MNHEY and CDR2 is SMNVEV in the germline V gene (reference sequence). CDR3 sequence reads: CASSLLAGGLDTQYF. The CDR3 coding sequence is TGTGCCAGCAGTTTATTAGCGGGGGGGTTAGATACGCAGTATTTT.

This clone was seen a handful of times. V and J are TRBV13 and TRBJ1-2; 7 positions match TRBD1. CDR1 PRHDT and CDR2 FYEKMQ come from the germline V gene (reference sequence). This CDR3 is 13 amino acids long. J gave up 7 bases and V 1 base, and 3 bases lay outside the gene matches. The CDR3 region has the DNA TGTGCCAGCAGCTTAGCAAGGGGGCGTGGCTACACCTTC. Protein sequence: CASSLARGRGYTF.

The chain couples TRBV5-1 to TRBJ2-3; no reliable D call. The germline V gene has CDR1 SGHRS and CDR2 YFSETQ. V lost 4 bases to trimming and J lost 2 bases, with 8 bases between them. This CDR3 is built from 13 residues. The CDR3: CASSTRATDTQYF. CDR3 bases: TGCGCCAGCAGCACTCGAGCCACAGATACGCAGTATTTT.

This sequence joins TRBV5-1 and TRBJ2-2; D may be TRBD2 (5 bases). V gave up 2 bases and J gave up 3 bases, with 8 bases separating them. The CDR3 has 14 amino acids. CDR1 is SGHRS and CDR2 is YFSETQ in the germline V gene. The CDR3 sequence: CASSFQRDTGELFF. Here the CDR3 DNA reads TGCGCCAGCAGCTTCCAGAGGGACACCGGGGAGCTGTTTTTT.

CDR3 sequence: CASSVISRSYNEQFF. The CDR3 region has the DNA TGTGCCAGCAGCGTAATAAGCCGGAGTTACAATGAGCAGTTCTTC. The rearrangement joins TRBV5-6 to TRBJ2-1; D ambiguous. This CDR3 has 15 residues. Per germline, CDR1 SGHDT and CDR2 YYEEEE. V lost 4 bases and J lost 4, with 15 bases in between. Together with reference TRBV5-6 and TRBJ2-1, the CDR3 gives the full variable domain: DAGVTQSPTHLIKTRGQQVTLRCSPKSGHDTVSWYQQALGQGPQFIFQYYEEEERQRGNFPDRFSGHQFPNYSSELNVNALLLGDSALYLCASSVISRSYNEQFFGPGTRLTVL.

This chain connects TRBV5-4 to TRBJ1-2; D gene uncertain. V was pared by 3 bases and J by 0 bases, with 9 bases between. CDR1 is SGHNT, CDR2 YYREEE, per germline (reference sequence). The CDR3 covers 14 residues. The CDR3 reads CASSSGTTNYGYTF. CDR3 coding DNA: TGTGCCAGCAGCTCAGGAACCACTAACTATGGCTACACCTTC.

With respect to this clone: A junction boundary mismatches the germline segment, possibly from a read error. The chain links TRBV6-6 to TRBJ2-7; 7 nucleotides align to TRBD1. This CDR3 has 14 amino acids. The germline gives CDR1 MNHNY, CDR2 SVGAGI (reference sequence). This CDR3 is CASSNSGQFYEQYF. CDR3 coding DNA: TGTGCCAGCAGTAACTCGGGACAGTTCTACGAGCAGTACTTC.

CDR3 amino acids: CASSRGQDRALNSPLHF. The DNA of the CDR3 is TGTGCCAGCAGCCGTGGACAGGACAGGGCGTTGAATTCACCCCTCCACTTT. The chain links TRBV5-4 to TRBJ1-6, with 8 positions matching TRBD1. Trimming cost V 4 bases and J 7 bases; bases outside gene matches: 13. CDR3 size: 17 residues. From germline, CDR1 is SGHNT and CDR2 YYREEE (reference sequence).

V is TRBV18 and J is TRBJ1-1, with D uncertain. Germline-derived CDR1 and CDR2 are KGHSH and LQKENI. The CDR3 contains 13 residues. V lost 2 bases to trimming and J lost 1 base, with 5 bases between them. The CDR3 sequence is CASSPAENTEAFF. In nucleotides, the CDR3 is TGTGCCAGCTCACCAGCAGAGAACACTGAAGCTTTCTTT.

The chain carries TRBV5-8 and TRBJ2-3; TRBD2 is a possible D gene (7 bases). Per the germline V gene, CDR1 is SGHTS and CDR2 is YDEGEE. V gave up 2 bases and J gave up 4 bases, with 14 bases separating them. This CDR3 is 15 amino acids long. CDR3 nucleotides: TGTGCCAGCAGCTTAGGTGGGGGGGCTTCAGATACGCAGTATTTT. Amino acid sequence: CASSLGGGASDTQYF. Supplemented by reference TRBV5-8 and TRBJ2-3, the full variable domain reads EAGVTQSPTHLIKTRGQQATLRCSPISGHTSVYWYQQALGLGLQFLLWYDEGEERNRGNFPPRFSGRQFPNYSSELNVNALELEDSALYLCASSLGGGASDTQYFGPGTRLTVL.

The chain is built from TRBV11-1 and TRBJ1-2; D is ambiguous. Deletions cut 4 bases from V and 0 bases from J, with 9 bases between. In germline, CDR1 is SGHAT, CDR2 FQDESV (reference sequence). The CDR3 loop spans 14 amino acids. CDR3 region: CASSSEGANYGYTF. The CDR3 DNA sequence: TGTGCCAGCAGCTCCGAGGGTGCTAACTATGGCTACACCTTC.

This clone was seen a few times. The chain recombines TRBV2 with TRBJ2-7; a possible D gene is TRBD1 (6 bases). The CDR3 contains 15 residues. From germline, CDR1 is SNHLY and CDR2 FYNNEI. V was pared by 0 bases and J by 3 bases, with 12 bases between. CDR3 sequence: CASSEAWDTDYEQYF. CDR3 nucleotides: TGTGCCAGCAGTGAAGCGTGGGACACTGACTACGAGCAGTACTTC.

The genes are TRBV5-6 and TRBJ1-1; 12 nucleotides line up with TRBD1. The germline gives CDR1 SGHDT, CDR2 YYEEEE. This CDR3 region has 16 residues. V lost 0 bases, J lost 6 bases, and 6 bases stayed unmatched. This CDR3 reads CASSLVPGQGAAEAFF. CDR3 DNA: TGTGCCAGCAGCTTGGTACCGGGACAGGGGGCAGCTGAAGCTTTCTTT. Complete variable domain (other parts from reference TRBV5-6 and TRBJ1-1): DAGVTQSPTHLIKTRGQQVTLRCSPKSGHDTVSWYQQALGQGPQFIFQYYEEEERQRGNFPDRFSGHQFPNYSSELNVNALLLGDSALYLCASSLVPGQGAAEAFFGQGTRLTVV.

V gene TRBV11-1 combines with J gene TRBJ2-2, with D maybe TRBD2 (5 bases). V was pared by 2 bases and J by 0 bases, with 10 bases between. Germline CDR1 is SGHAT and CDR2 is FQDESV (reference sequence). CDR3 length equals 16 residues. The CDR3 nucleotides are TGTGCCAGCAGCTTACAGACGGGGTCGAACACCGGGGAGCTGTTTTTT. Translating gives CASSLQTGSNTGELFF.

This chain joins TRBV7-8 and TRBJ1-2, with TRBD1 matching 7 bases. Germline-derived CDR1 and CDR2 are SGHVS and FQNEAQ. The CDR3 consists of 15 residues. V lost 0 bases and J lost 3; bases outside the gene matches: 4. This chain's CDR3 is CASSLALTGDYGYTF. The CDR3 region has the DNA TGTGCCAGCAGCTTAGCGCTCACAGGGGACTATGGCTACACCTTC.

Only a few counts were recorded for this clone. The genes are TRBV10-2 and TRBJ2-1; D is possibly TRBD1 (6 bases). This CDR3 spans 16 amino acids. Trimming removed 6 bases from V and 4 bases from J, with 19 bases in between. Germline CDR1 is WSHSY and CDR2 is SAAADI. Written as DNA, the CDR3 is TGCGCCAGCAGGGAGGAAGGACAGCTAGTTTACAATGAGCAGTTCTTC. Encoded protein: CASREEGQLVYNEQFF.

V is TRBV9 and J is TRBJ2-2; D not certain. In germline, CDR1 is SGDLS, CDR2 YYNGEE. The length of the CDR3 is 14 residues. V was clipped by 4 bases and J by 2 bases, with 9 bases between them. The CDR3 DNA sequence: TGTGCCAGCAGCCCCCATCAAAACACCGGGGAGCTGTTTTTT. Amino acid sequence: CASSPHQNTGELFF.

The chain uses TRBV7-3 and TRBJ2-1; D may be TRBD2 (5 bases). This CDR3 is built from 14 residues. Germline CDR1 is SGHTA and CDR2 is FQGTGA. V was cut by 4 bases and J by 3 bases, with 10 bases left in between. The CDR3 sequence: CASSSDGIYNEQFF. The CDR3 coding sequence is TGTGCCAGCAGCTCCGACGGGATCTACAATGAGCAGTTCTTC. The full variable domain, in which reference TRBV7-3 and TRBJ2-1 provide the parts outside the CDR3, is GAGVSQTPSNKVTEKGKYVELRCDPISGHTALYWYRQSLGQGPEFLIYFQGTGAADDSGLPNDRFFAVRPEGSVSTLKIQRTERGDSAVYLCASSSDGIYNEQFFGPGTRLTVL.

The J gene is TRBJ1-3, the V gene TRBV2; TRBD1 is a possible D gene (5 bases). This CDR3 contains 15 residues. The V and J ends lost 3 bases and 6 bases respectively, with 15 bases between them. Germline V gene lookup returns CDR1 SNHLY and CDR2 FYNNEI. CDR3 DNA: TGTGCCAGCAGTGACGTTTGGCAGGGCCAAAACACCATATATTTT. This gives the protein CASSDVWQGQNTIYF. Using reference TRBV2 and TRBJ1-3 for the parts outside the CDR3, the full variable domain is EPEVTQTPSHQVTQMGQEVILRCVPISNHLYFYWYRQILGQKVEFLVSFYNNEISEKSEIFDDQFSVERPDGSNFTLKIRSTKLEDSAMYFCASSDVWQGQNTIYFGEGSWLTVV.

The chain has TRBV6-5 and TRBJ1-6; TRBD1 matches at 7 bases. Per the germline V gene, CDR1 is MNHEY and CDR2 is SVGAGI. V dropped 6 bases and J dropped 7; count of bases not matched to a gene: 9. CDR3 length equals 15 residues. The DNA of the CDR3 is TGTGCCAGCAGCAAACAGGGGCTCGAGAATTCACCCCTCCACTTT. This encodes CASSKQGLENSPLHF.

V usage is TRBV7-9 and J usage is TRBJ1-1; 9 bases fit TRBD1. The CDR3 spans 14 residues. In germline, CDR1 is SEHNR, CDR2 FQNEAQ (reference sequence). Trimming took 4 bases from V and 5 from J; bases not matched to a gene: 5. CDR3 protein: CASSSDRGWTEAFF. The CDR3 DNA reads TGTGCCAGCAGCTCCGACAGGGGGTGGACTGAAGCTTTCTTT.

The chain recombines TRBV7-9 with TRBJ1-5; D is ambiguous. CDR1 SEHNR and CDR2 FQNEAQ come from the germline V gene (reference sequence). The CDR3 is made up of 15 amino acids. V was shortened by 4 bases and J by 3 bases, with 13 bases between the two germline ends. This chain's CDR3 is CASSSAGGNNQPQHF. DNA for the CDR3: TGTGCCAGCAGCTCGGCGGGCGGAAACAATCAGCCCCAGCATTTT.

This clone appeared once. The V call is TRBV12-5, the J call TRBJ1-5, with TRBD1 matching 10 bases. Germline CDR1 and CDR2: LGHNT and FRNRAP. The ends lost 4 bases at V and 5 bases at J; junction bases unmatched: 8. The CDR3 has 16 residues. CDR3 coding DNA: TGTGCTAGTGGTTGGGGACAGGGGCGGCTCTATCAGCCCCAGCATTTT. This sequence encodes CASGWGQGRLYQPQHF.

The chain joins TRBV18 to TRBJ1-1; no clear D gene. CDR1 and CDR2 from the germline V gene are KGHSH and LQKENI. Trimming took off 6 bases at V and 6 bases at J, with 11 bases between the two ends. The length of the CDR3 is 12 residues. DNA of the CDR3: TGTGCCAGCTCCCAGTTAGAGGCTGAAGCTTTCTTT. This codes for CASSQLEAEAFF.

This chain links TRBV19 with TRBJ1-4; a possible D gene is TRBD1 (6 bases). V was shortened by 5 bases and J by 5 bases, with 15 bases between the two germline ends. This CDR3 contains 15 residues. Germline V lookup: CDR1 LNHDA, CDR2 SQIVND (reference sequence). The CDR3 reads CASSYMTGRNEKLFF. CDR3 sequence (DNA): TGTGCCAGTAGTTACATGACAGGCCGGAATGAAAAACTGTTTTTT.

The CDR3 DNA is TGCGCCAGCAGCTTGGACAGCCAGCTGGCCGGGTTCTTC. The encoded protein is CASSLDSQLAGFF. The chain is built from TRBV5-1 and TRBJ2-1; no firm D call. Trimming stripped 0 bases from V and 15 bases from J, with 16 bases between. Germline loops: CDR1 SGHRS, CDR2 YFSETQ. This CDR3 is 13 amino acids long.

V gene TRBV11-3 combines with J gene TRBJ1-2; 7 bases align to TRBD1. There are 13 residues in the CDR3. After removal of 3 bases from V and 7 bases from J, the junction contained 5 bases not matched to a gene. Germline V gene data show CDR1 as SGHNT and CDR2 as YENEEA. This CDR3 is CASSLGQFPGYTF. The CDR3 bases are TGTGCCAGCAGCTTGGGACAGTTCCCTGGCTACACCTTC.

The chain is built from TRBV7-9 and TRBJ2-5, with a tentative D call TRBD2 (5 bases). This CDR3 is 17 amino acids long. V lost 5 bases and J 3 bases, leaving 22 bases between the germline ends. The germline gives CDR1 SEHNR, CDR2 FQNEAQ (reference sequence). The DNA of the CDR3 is TGTGCCAGCAGCCTAGAAGTGTCTAGACTGAGGGAAGAGACCCAGTACTTC. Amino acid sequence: CASSLEVSRLREETQYF. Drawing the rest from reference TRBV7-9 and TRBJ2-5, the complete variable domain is DTGVSQNPRHKITKRGQNVTFRCDPISEHNRLYWYRQTLGQGPEFLTYFQNEAQLEKSRLLSDRFSAERPKGSFSTLEIQRTEQGDSAMYLCASSLEVSRLREETQYFGPGTRLLVL.